A single sample gave rise to the 18 T cell receptor beta chains below, sequenced in a study of cytomegalovirus exposure and HLA in healthy donors. Amplification used 60 Vbeta primers and 13 Jbeta primers. Sequenced by immunoSEQ multiplex PCR; TCRdb stores in-frame clones only, minus some. The data hold around 140,000 clones, with approximately 80% observed a single time. Material: PBMCs. These receptors were taken from a female donor in good health and CMV-seronegative.

This sequence joins TRBV27 and TRBJ2-2; 11 nucleotides agree with TRBD2. Trimming removed 3 bases from V and 6 bases from J; junction bases left unmatched: 6. CDR1 is MNHEY and CDR2 is SMNVEV in the germline V gene (reference sequence). The CDR3 length is 16 residues. The DNA for the CDR3 is TGTGCCAGCAGTTTTATGAGACTAGCGGGATCCGGGGAGCTGTTTTTT. Translated: CASSFMRLAGSGELFF.

V is TRBV6-1 and J is TRBJ2-7; D possibly corresponds to TRBD2 (5 bases). This CDR3 is built from 14 residues. The V end lost 5 bases, the J end lost 7 bases, and 18 bases lay between the germline ends. The germline V gene has CDR1 MNHNS and CDR2 SASEGT. CDR3 nucleotide sequence: TGTGCCAGCAGTTCCCTGATTACGTCGGGGGAGCAGTACTTC. Its translation is CASSSLITSGEQYF.

The chain couples TRBV7-6 to TRBJ2-3, with D maybe TRBD2 (5 bases). Germline V gene lookup returns CDR1 SGHVS and CDR2 FNYEAQ. The CDR3 spans 15 residues. The ends were cut back, 1 base at V and 3 bases at J, with 11 bases in the middle. CDR3 protein: CASSLGTSGTDTQYF. The CDR3 nucleotides read TGTGCCAGCAGCTTAGGGACGAGCGGTACAGATACGCAGTATTTT.

This chain connects TRBV6-5 to TRBJ1-2; no clear D gene. V lost 4 bases to trimming and J lost 10 bases, with 22 bases between them. The CDR3 loop spans 15 amino acids. The germline gives CDR1 MNHEY, CDR2 SVGAGI. DNA of the CDR3: TGTGCCAGCAGTTTCTCGGGATCACGGGAGAGAGCCTACACCTTC. Protein sequence: CASSFSGSRERAYTF.

The V gene is TRBV19, the J gene TRBJ1-5; 7 nucleotides align to TRBD1. This CDR3 is 16 amino acids long. Germline V CDR1 and CDR2: LNHDA, SQIVND (reference sequence). Trimming at V came to 8 bases and at J to 4 bases, leaving 14 bases not matched to a gene. The CDR3 DNA is TGTGCCAGTCGCCAGGCCGGGACAGTCAATAATCAGCCCCAGCATTTT. This gives the protein CASRQAGTVNNQPQHF.

The genes are TRBV30 and TRBJ1-2; D is uncertain. The CDR3 extends over 11 amino acids. The germline V and J ends were trimmed by 7 bases and 4 bases, with 10 bases remaining between them. Germline-derived CDR1 and CDR2 are GTSNPN and SVGIG (reference sequence). The CDR3 here is CAFLQSYGYTF. The CDR3 bases are TGTGCCTTCTTACAGAGCTATGGCTACACCTTC.

The CDR3 DNA sequence: TGTGCCAGCAGTACCCAGACAGGGATGAACACTGAAGCTTTCTTT. This sequence encodes CASSTQTGMNTEAFF. V is TRBV6-1 and J is TRBJ1-1, with 7 bases aligning to TRBD1. CDR3 length: 15 residues. Per the germline V gene, CDR1 is MNHNS and CDR2 is SASEGT. V was clipped by 5 bases and J by 0 bases; unmatched bases: 6.

In this sample, this clone turned up a few times. The genes are TRBV2 and TRBJ1-1; 7 bases are a match to TRBD1. Trimming cost V 7 bases and J 4 bases; bases outside gene matches: 15. CDR1 and CDR2 (germline): SNHLY, FYNNEI. CDR3 length: 16 amino acids. The CDR3 spells CASNEGALQGSTEAFF. For the CDR3, the DNA is TGTGCCAGCAACGAAGGGGCCCTACAGGGGAGCACTGAAGCTTTCTTT.

A single count supports this clone. Since no conserved phenylalanine or tryptophan closes the CDR3, a read error is the likely cause. This CDR3 is CAIHRASGGAPDTQYL. Written as DNA, the CDR3 is TGTGCCATCCACCGGGCTAGCGGGGGGGCACCAGATACGCAGTATCTT. V is TRBV2 and J is TRBJ2-3, with 12 bases lining up with TRBD2. Trimming removed 10 bases from V and 4 bases from J; junction bases left unmatched: 12. The CDR3 runs to 16 residues. Germline-derived CDR1 and CDR2 are SNHLY and FYNNEI.

This sequence joins TRBV15 and TRBJ2-5; 7 nucleotides match TRBD2. Germline V CDR1 and CDR2: LNHNV, YYDKDF (reference sequence). After removal of 2 bases from V and 3 bases from J, the junction contained 3 bases not matched to a gene. The CDR3 is 14 residues long. The CDR3 reads CATSRSLAEETQYF. The CDR3 DNA sequence: TGTGCCACCAGCAGAAGTCTAGCGGAAGAGACCCAGTACTTC. Together with reference TRBV15 and TRBJ2-5, the CDR3 gives the full variable domain: DAMVIQNPRYQVTQFGKPVTLSCSQTLNHNVMYWYQQKSSQAPKLLFHYYDKDFNNEADTPDNFQSRRPNTSFCFLDIRSPGLGDTAMYLCATSRSLAEETQYFGPGTRLLVL.

CDR3 sequence reads: CSAGARGNEKLFF. CDR3 bases: TGCAGCGCGGGCGCCCGCGGGAATGAAAAACTGTTTTTT. The chain combines TRBV29-1 with TRBJ1-4, with D uncertain. The CDR3 loop spans 13 amino acids. V was pared by 7 bases and J by 5 bases, with 14 bases between. CDR1 and CDR2 from the germline V gene are SQVTM and ANQGSEA.

The chain uses TRBV9 and TRBJ2-2; D remains unclear. V lost 0 bases, J lost 3 bases, and 6 bases lay in between. The germline gives CDR1 SGDLS, CDR2 YYNGEE. The CDR3 extends over 14 amino acids. CDR3 in DNA: TGTGCCAGCAGCGTAGCCCCTGACACCGGGGAGCTGTTTTTT. Its translation is CASSVAPDTGELFF.

The V call is TRBV28, the J call TRBJ2-3, with 7 positions matching TRBD2. Looked up from germline, CDR1 is MDHEN and CDR2 is SYDVKM. The CDR3 is 12 residues long. CDR3 bases: TGTGCGTCACGGGAGGCCCGGGATACGCAGTATTTT. Amino acid sequence: CASREARDTQYF.

This chain joins TRBV28 and TRBJ2-6; 7 nucleotides line up with TRBD1. This CDR3 spans 12 amino acids. CDR1 MDHEN and CDR2 SYDVKM come from the germline V gene. The trim removed 5 bases at V and 17 bases at J, leaving 9 bases unmatched. The CDR3 DNA reads TGTGCCAGCAGTGAGGGACAGCTTCCGTTGACTTTC. This sequence encodes CASSEGQLPLTF.

V and J are TRBV7-9 and TRBJ2-5; 12 bases map to TRBD2. V lost 5 bases, J lost 5 bases, and 9 bases stayed unmatched. Germline V gives CDR1 SEHNR, CDR2 FQNEAQ (reference sequence). The CDR3 length is 16 residues. CDR3 in DNA: TGTGCCAGCAGCCAGACTAGCGGGGGTAGGGTTGAGACCCAGTACTTC. Its translation: CASSQTSGGRVETQYF.

This clone appeared a few times. The chain is built from TRBV6-5 and TRBJ1-1, with 7 bases aligning to TRBD1. Trimming removed 4 bases from V and 2 bases from J; junction bases left unmatched: 4. Germline V gene data show CDR1 as MNHEY and CDR2 as SVGAGI. CDR3 length: 14 residues. CDR3 coding DNA: TGTGCCAGCAGTTTCGGACAGGCCAACACTGAAGCTTTCTTT. This encodes CASSFGQANTEAFF.

This clone appeared a few times. The chain recombines TRBV28 with TRBJ2-1, with 9 bases aligning to TRBD2. The V gene end was trimmed by 6 bases and the J gene end by 4 bases; junction bases not matched to a gene: 16. CDR3 length equals 18 residues. Germline V CDR1 and CDR2: MDHEN, SYDVKM. As DNA, the CDR3 is TGTGCCAGCAGGAGTCGTGGGCGGGAGGGTCTCCCGTACAATGAGCAGTTCTTC. Its translation: CASRSRGREGLPYNEQFF.

The V and J genes are TRBV29-1 and TRBJ1-2; TRBD1 agrees at 9 bases. Germline assignment: CDR1 SQVTM and CDR2 ANQGSEA. The CDR3 totals 13 residues. Unmatched junction bases numbered 6, after V lost 4 bases and J lost 6 bases. The CDR3 sequence: CSVAYRGRDGYTF. DNA of the CDR3: TGCAGCGTTGCCTACAGGGGGCGCGATGGCTACACCTTC.